This TCR beta chain is drawn from a study of blood T cell repertoires in COVID-19. Looking at the study overall: COVID-19 samples collected from the United States, Italy and Spain covered acute and convalescent phases. The cDNA or gDNA used as material had been derived from T cells, B-cell-depleted T cells, or PBMCs.

The V gene's germline CDR1 is MDHEN and CDR2 SYDVKM. This CDR3 has 14 amino acids. After removal of 5 bases from V and 3 bases from J, the junction contained 7 bases not matched to a gene. Per the study methods: Reference gene primer amplification gave estimated nucleated cell counts. Only in-frame clones appear in the TCRdb table, and some are missing; sequencing was by immunoSEQ multiplex PCR. The V and J calls and clone size were taken over from that table, and D and trimming were inferred from the DNA. The sample lists 150,000 to 200,000 clones; about 89% were seen once. This rearrangement joins TRBV28 to TRBJ2-7; 7 nucleotides match TRBD1. This TCR was recovered from a man between 65 and 85 years old with acute or convalescent COVID-19. Specimen: peripheral blood. DNA of the CDR3: TGTGCCAGCAGTACCCGACAGGGAAGCTACGAGCAGTACTTC. This codes for CASSTRQGSYEQYF.